The rows below give T cell receptor beta chains drawn from one sample of a study of long-term antiretroviral therapy in people with HIV. Sequenced by immunoSEQ multiplex PCR; TCRdb stores in-frame clones only, minus some. The sample carries approximately 19,000 clones, around three quarters recorded once. Source: unsorted PBMCs, taken 2.3 years after starting antiretroviral therapy. The receptors here all came from a woman in her thirties or forties with HIV. Both conserved end residues are part of each CDR3. Each record gives: clone size, J gene, V gene, D gene, CDR3 DNA, CDR3 protein. D genes are given only for firm matches. Size tells how often a clone was seen (once, few, many) or the class of an expanded clone, and some rows leave it out.

abundance: NA
j_gene: TRBJ1-1
v_gene: TRBV6-1
d_gene: NA
CDR3nt: TGTGCCAGCAGTGAAGTCTGGCAGGGTAGTTGGGGCACTGAAGCTTTCTTT
CDR3aa: CASSEVWQGSWGTEAFF

abundance: NA
j_gene: TRBJ1-1
v_gene: TRBV5-6
d_gene: NA
CDR3nt: TGTGCCAGCAGCTTAAGGGGGGTGTACACTGAAGCTTTCTTT
CDR3aa: CASSLRGVYTEAFF

abundance: NA
j_gene: TRBJ2-3
v_gene: TRBV5-1
d_gene: NA
CDR3nt: TGCGCCAGCAGCGACCGGGACCCACACACCACAGATACGCAGTATTTT
CDR3aa: CASSDRDPHTTDTQYF

abundance: NA
j_gene: TRBJ2-3
v_gene: TRBV5-1
d_gene: TRBD1
CDR3nt: TGCGCCAGCAGCCGGACAGGGGGCACAGATACGCAGTATTTT
CDR3aa: CASSRTGGTDTQYF

abundance: once
j_gene: TRBJ2-7
v_gene: TRBV11-2
d_gene: TRBD2
CDR3nt: TGTGCCAGCAGCCGAAGTCCTAGCGGGAGCCCTTTCGAGCAGTACTTC
CDR3aa: CASSRSPSGSPFEQYF

abundance: NA
j_gene: TRBJ2-1
v_gene: TRBV30
d_gene: TRBD2
CDR3nt: TGTGCCTGGAGTGGCAGGGAGGGCTACAATGAGCAGTTCTTC
CDR3aa: CAWSGREGYNEQFF

abundance: NA
j_gene: TRBJ2-7
v_gene: TRBV21-1
d_gene: NA
CDR3nt: TGTGCCAGCAGCAAAGCGCAGACAGGGAAGTACTTC
CDR3aa: CASSKAQTGKYF

abundance: once
j_gene: TRBJ2-2
v_gene: TRBV21-1
d_gene: NA
CDR3nt: TGTGCCAGCAGCGGGGGGGGGACTAGCGGGAGGAGGTACACCGGGGAGCTGTTTTTT
CDR3aa: CASSGGGTSGRRYTGELFF

abundance: NA
j_gene: TRBJ1-4
v_gene: TRBV4-3
d_gene: NA
CDR3nt: TGCGCCAGCAGCCAGGCCAACAGGGACAAACTGTTTTTT
CDR3aa: CASSQANRDKLFF

abundance: few
j_gene: TRBJ1-6
v_gene: TRBV5-6
d_gene: NA
CDR3nt: TGTGCCAGCAGCTTGGCAGGCTCCTATAATTCACCCCTCCACTTT
CDR3aa: CASSLAGSYNSPLHF

abundance: NA
j_gene: TRBJ2-1
v_gene: TRBV29-1
d_gene: NA
CDR3nt: TGCAGCGTGCCCCTCGAGGTATCCGGTGAGCAGTTCTTC
CDR3aa: CSVPLEVSGEQFF

abundance: few
j_gene: TRBJ1-5
v_gene: TRBV7-8
d_gene: NA
CDR3nt: TGTGCCAGCAGCTCGCTCGGGGGGAGCAATCAGCCCCAGCATTTT
CDR3aa: CASSSLGGSNQPQHF

abundance: few
j_gene: TRBJ2-3
v_gene: TRBV30
d_gene: TRBD2
CDR3nt: TGTGCCTGGAGTCCGGGACTAGCGGGGGGACGAGGTACGCAGTATTTT
CDR3aa: CAWSPGLAGGRGTQYF

abundance: once
j_gene: TRBJ2-7
v_gene: TRBV30
d_gene: TRBD2
CDR3nt: TGTGCCTGGAGCGCCCCGACTAGCGGGAGATGGGAGCAGTACTTC
CDR3aa: CAWSAPTSGRWEQYF

abundance: few
j_gene: TRBJ1-6
v_gene: TRBV7-9
d_gene: TRBD1
CDR3nt: TGTGCCAGCAGCCCAGGACAGGGCGACTCACCCCTCCACTTT
CDR3aa: CASSPGQGDSPLHF

abundance: few
j_gene: TRBJ2-7
v_gene: TRBV7-9
d_gene: NA
CDR3nt: TGTGCCAGTAGCGGCCGGGACGTGCGGGAGCAGTACTTC
CDR3aa: CASSGRDVREQYF

abundance: NA
j_gene: TRBJ2-5
v_gene: TRBV6-5
d_gene: NA
CDR3nt: TGTGCCAGCAGGTATCAAGAGACCCAGTACTTC
CDR3aa: CASRYQETQYF

abundance: NA
j_gene: TRBJ1-2
v_gene: TRBV23-1
d_gene: NA
CDR3nt: TGCGCCAGCAGTCGAGCGAGGGAGAACGGCTACACCTTC
CDR3aa: CASSRARENGYTF

abundance: NA
j_gene: TRBJ2-1
v_gene: TRBV10-2
d_gene: TRBD2
CDR3nt: TGCGCCAGCGGGCGGGGGGGCAGTGAGCAGTTCTTC
CDR3aa: CASGRGGSEQFF

abundance: NA
j_gene: TRBJ2-2
v_gene: TRBV18
d_gene: NA
CDR3nt: TGTGCCAGCTCACCACAGACTAGATCCGGGGAGCTGTTTTTT
CDR3aa: CASSPQTRSGELFF

abundance: NA
j_gene: TRBJ1-2
v_gene: TRBV9
d_gene: TRBD1
CDR3nt: TGTGCCAGCAGGGGCAGGGGGAACTATGGCTACACCTTC
CDR3aa: CASRGRGNYGYTF

abundance: NA
j_gene: TRBJ2-1
v_gene: TRBV2
d_gene: TRBD2
CDR3nt: TGTGCCAGCAGTGGGCCCCGGGACCCTCGGACTAGACCCAATGAGCAGTTCTTC
CDR3aa: CASSGPRDPRTRPNEQFF

abundance: NA
j_gene: TRBJ1-3
v_gene: TRBV11-2
d_gene: TRBD1
CDR3nt: TGTGCCAGCAGCTTGGGACAGGGGGCGCGAGGAAACACCATATATTTT
CDR3aa: CASSLGQGARGNTIYF

abundance: NA
j_gene: TRBJ1-2
v_gene: TRBV7-2
d_gene: NA
CDR3nt: TGTGCCAGCAGCTTAATGTTGGGGGGTGGCTACACCTTC
CDR3aa: CASSLMLGGGYTF

abundance: NA
j_gene: TRBJ1-5
v_gene: TRBV7-2
d_gene: NA
CDR3nt: TGTGCCAGCAGCTTAGCCCCCCCACCCCAGCATTTT
CDR3aa: CASSLAPPPQHF

abundance: medium-sized
j_gene: TRBJ2-2
v_gene: TRBV11-2
d_gene: TRBD2
CDR3nt: TGTGCCAGCAGCTTAGACACTAGCGAGACGACCGGGGAGCTGTTTTTT
CDR3aa: CASSLDTSETTGELFF

abundance: NA
j_gene: TRBJ1-1
v_gene: TRBV19
d_gene: TRBD1
CDR3nt: TGTGCCAGTAGTCTAGACAGGGGGCTGAACACTGAAGCTTTCTTT
CDR3aa: CASSLDRGLNTEAFF

abundance: NA
j_gene: TRBJ2-1
v_gene: TRBV11-2
d_gene: NA
CDR3nt: TGTGCCAGCAGCTTGGGACTTAACAATGAGCAGTTCTTC
CDR3aa: CASSLGLNNEQFF

abundance: NA
j_gene: TRBJ1-3
v_gene: TRBV15
d_gene: NA
CDR3nt: TGTGCCACCAGCAGAACCCGGGACTCTGGAAACACCATATATTTT
CDR3aa: CATSRTRDSGNTIYF

abundance: NA
j_gene: TRBJ2-5
v_gene: TRBV7-6
d_gene: TRBD1
CDR3nt: TGTGCCAGCAGCAGCGGGACAGGGGAGGGAGAGACCCAGTACTTC
CDR3aa: CASSSGTGEGETQYF

abundance: NA
j_gene: TRBJ2-3
v_gene: TRBV9
d_gene: NA
CDR3nt: TGTGCCAGCAGCGTCGGACAGTCAGATACGCAGTATTTT
CDR3aa: CASSVGQSDTQYF

abundance: NA
j_gene: TRBJ1-2
v_gene: TRBV11-3
d_gene: NA
CDR3nt: TGTGCCAGCAGCTTAGAGCGGCAGGGGCCCCCTCACACCTTC
CDR3aa: CASSLERQGPPHTF

abundance: NA
j_gene: TRBJ2-5
v_gene: TRBV5-4
d_gene: NA
CDR3nt: TGTGCCAGCAGCTTGGCCGGTGGTGGGGGTCAAGAGACCCAGTACTTC
CDR3aa: CASSLAGGGGQETQYF

abundance: few
j_gene: TRBJ1-6
v_gene: TRBV18
d_gene: NA
CDR3nt: TGTGCCAGCTCACCATCTGGAACCAGTTCACCCCTCCACTTT
CDR3aa: CASSPSGTSSPLHF

abundance: NA
j_gene: TRBJ1-2
v_gene: TRBV18
d_gene: NA
CDR3nt: TGTGCCAGCTCCGACGGAGGAACCTATGGCTACACCTTC
CDR3aa: CASSDGGTYGYTF

abundance: NA
j_gene: TRBJ1-2
v_gene: TRBV7-9
d_gene: TRBD1
CDR3nt: TGTGCCAGCAGCGCAGGGACAGGATACTATGGCTACACCTTC
CDR3aa: CASSAGTGYYGYTF

abundance: few
j_gene: TRBJ1-3
v_gene: TRBV14
d_gene: NA
CDR3nt: TGTGCCAGCAGCCAAGGAAACACCATATATTTT
CDR3aa: CASSQGNTIYF

abundance: NA
j_gene: TRBJ1-1
v_gene: TRBV25-1
d_gene: NA
CDR3nt: TGTGCCAGCAGTGAATTCATGAACACTGAAGCTTTCTTT
CDR3aa: CASSEFMNTEAFF

abundance: NA
j_gene: TRBJ1-6
v_gene: TRBV7-2
d_gene: NA
CDR3nt: TGTGCCAGCAGCTTATTTACAGGGTGGTTGTCACCCCTCCACTTT
CDR3aa: CASSLFTGWLSPLHF

abundance: once
j_gene: TRBJ1-5
v_gene: TRBV2
d_gene: NA
CDR3nt: TGTGCCAGCAGTGAAGATGCCTGGGCTGAAGACCAGCCCCAGCATTTT
CDR3aa: CASSEDAWAEDQPQHF

abundance: NA
j_gene: TRBJ2-1
v_gene: TRBV5-5
d_gene: TRBD2
CDR3nt: TGTGCCAGCAGCATAAGGACTAGCGGACTCGATGAGCAGTTCTTC
CDR3aa: CASSIRTSGLDEQFF

abundance: NA
j_gene: TRBJ2-7
v_gene: TRBV14
d_gene: TRBD1
CDR3nt: TGTGCCAGCAGCCCGAGGACAGGGCTCAACGAGCAGTACTTC
CDR3aa: CASSPRTGLNEQYF

abundance: NA
j_gene: TRBJ2-3
v_gene: TRBV13
d_gene: NA
CDR3nt: TGTGCCAGCAGCTTAGGGAGCCATAGCACAGATACGCAGTATTTT
CDR3aa: CASSLGSHSTDTQYF

abundance: NA
j_gene: TRBJ2-1
v_gene: TRBV7-9
d_gene: TRBD2
CDR3nt: TGTGCCACCCTGGCTCTTAGCGGGGGGGCTTATGAGCAGTTCTTC
CDR3aa: CATLALSGGAYEQFF

abundance: few
j_gene: TRBJ1-2
v_gene: TRBV27
d_gene: NA
CDR3nt: TGTGCCAGCACCTCTGGACTCGATAGGGCGGGTGGCTACACCTTC
CDR3aa: CASTSGLDRAGGYTF

abundance: NA
j_gene: TRBJ1-2
v_gene: TRBV11-3
d_gene: NA
CDR3nt: TGTGCCAGCAGAGACAGAGCAGACCATGGCTACACCTTC
CDR3aa: CASRDRADHGYTF

abundance: NA
j_gene: TRBJ1-2
v_gene: TRBV6-1
d_gene: NA
CDR3nt: TGTGCCAGCAGGACCACCCGACGGACCAACTATGGCTACACCTTC
CDR3aa: CASRTTRRTNYGYTF

abundance: NA
j_gene: TRBJ1-1
v_gene: TRBV5-4
d_gene: TRBD1
CDR3nt: TGTGCCAGCAGCGGACCGGGACAGGGGAACACTGAAGCTTTCTTT
CDR3aa: CASSGPGQGNTEAFF

abundance: NA
j_gene: TRBJ2-7
v_gene: TRBV30
d_gene: NA
CDR3nt: TGTGCCTGGAGTGTACGTTCAAACTACGAGCAGTACTTC
CDR3aa: CAWSVRSNYEQYF

abundance: NA
j_gene: TRBJ1-1
v_gene: TRBV4-3
d_gene: NA
CDR3nt: TGCGCCAGCAGCCAAGATGTTGACGGGTACACTGAAGCTTTCTTT
CDR3aa: CASSQDVDGYTEAFF

abundance: NA
j_gene: TRBJ2-5
v_gene: TRBV11-2
d_gene: NA
CDR3nt: TGTGCCAGCAGCTTAGTCTTGGGAGAGACCCAGTACTTC
CDR3aa: CASSLVLGETQYF

abundance: NA
j_gene: TRBJ1-2
v_gene: TRBV5-4
d_gene: TRBD1
CDR3nt: TGTGCCAGCAGCTCTCAGGGGGCGCCCGGCTACACCTTC
CDR3aa: CASSSQGAPGYTF